The TCR beta chain under discussion was sequenced for a study of cytomegalovirus exposure and HLA in healthy donors. On the study more broadly: The study's early data release held 80 million to 95 million unique TCRs from HLA-typed donors.

The PCR employed 60 Vbeta primers together with 13 Jbeta primers. This table comes from immunoSEQ multiplex PCR, and its TCRdb copy is limited to in-frame clones, with some not included. This table has 120,000 to 150,000 clones, about 70% appearing once. Notes on the study in general: With later analysis, a missense DCLRE1C variant became linked to TCR beta V- and J-gene trimming. Reports described diagnosis of cytomegalovirus status by the classifier as highly specific and sensitive.

Trimming left V 3 bases short and J 1 base short, with 16 bases between. The CDR3 runs 17 residues. Germline-derived CDR1 and CDR2 are SGHVS and FQNEAQ. Despite likely unrecorded immune exposures, the donors were nominally healthy at the time of sampling. Comment on this clone: Its antigen is still unknown.

Sequenced material: PBMCs. The chain combines TRBV7-8 with TRBJ1-3; D perhaps matches TRBD1 (5 bases). The clonotype comes from a man aged 55 to 70 in good health and CMV-seronegative. The DNA of the CDR3 is TGTGCCAGCAGCTTGGCATTGTGGGGCTTGTCTGGAAACACCATATATTTT. As protein: CASSLALWGLSGNTIYF.